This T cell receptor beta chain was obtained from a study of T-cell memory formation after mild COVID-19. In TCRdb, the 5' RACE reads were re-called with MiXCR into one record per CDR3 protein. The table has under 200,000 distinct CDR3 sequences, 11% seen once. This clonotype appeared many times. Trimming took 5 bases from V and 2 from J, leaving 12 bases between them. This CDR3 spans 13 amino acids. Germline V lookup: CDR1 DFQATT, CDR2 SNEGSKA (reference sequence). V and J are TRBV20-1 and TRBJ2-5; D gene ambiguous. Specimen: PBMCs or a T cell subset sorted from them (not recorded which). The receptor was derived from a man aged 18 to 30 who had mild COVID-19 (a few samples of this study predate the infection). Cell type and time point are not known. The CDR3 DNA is TGCAGTGCTGATCATAGCAGGCAAGAGACCCAGTACTTC. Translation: CSADHSRQETQYF.